A single sample gave rise to the 22 T cell receptor beta chains below, sequenced in a study of response to subunit inactivated influenza vaccine. TCRdb analysed the RT-PCR reads with MiXCR anew, one entry per CDR3 protein. Of about 540,000 distinct CDR3 sequences listed, approximately 20% are singletons. The data were also submitted as part of a second study, on T cells expressing NK-cell markers. That paper notes: 5'RACE template switching with UMIs generated TCR beta cDNA.

Sequencing was performed on CD4+ T cells sorted from PBMCs, taken about 13 days after vaccination. The source is a man aged 50-60 years who received an inactivated influenza vaccine.

The chain links TRBV10-3 to TRBJ2-5; D may be TRBD1 (6 bases). This CDR3 is built from 13 residues. The V gene lost 9 bases and the J gene lost 4 bases, with 15 bases spanning the gap. The V gene's germline CDR1 is ENHRY and CDR2 SYGVKD. The CDR3 protein is CAINRQAGETQYF. The CDR3 DNA reads as TGTGCCATTAACCGACAGGCTGGAGAGACCCAGTACTTC.

CDR3 sequence reads: CASNDGTNNQPQHF. The CDR3 DNA reads as TGTGCCAGCAACGACGGGACGAACAATCAGCCCCAGCATTTT. The V call is TRBV28, the J call TRBJ1-5; D might be TRBD1 (5 bases). The CDR3 extends over 14 amino acids. V lost 7 bases and J 3 bases, leaving 13 bases between the germline ends. Germline CDR1 reads MDHEN; CDR2 reads SYDVKM. Full variable domain (rest looked up from reference TRBV28 and TRBJ1-5): DVKVTQSSRYLVKRTGEKVFLECVQDMDHENMFWYRQDPGLGLRLIYFSYDVKMKEKGDIPEGYSVSREKKERFSLILESASTNQTSMYLCASNDGTNNQPQHFGDGTRLSIL.

The chain employs TRBV11-2 and TRBJ2-7, with 9 bases matching TRBD1. Trimming took 1 base from V and 0 from J; bases not matched to a gene: 7. The CDR3 is made up of 17 amino acids. Germline V gene sequence: CDR1 SGHAT, CDR2 FQNNGV. This CDR3 reads CASSLAGQGSFSYEQYF. CDR3 DNA: TGTGCCAGCAGCTTAGCCGGACAGGGGTCTTTCTCCTACGAGCAGTACTTC.

The chain uses TRBV5-1 and TRBJ2-7, with D maybe TRBD1 (5 bases). The CDR3 extends over 13 amino acids. Trimming removed 0 bases from V and 3 bases from J, with 7 bases in between. The V gene's germline CDR1 is SGHRS and CDR2 YFSETQ. This chain's CDR3 is CASSLDRHYEQYF. CDR3 nucleotides: TGCGCCAGCAGCTTGGACAGGCACTACGAGCAGTACTTC.

This clonotype was seen a single time. The chain combines TRBV3-1 with TRBJ2-4; 7 positions match TRBD1. This CDR3 is 15 amino acids long. CDR1 and CDR2 from the germline V gene are LGHDT and YNNKEL (reference sequence). Trimming removed 4 bases from V and 3 bases from J; junction bases left unmatched: 6. In DNA, the CDR3 is TGTGCCAGCAGCCCGACAGGGAATTACAAAAACATTCAGTACTTC. Its protein product is CASSPTGNYKNIQYF.

The chain recombines TRBV9 with TRBJ1-1; D is unresolved. The CDR3 is 15 residues long. CDR1 is SGDLS and CDR2 is YYNGEE in the germline V gene. V was clipped by 0 bases and J by 0 bases, with 9 bases between them. The CDR3 DNA follows: TGTGCCAGCAGCGTAGACAGCCTCATGAACACTGAAGCTTTCTTT. Amino acids: CASSVDSLMNTEAFF.

This clonotype has just a few counts. This chain connects TRBV11-2 to TRBJ2-1, with D uncertain. CDR3 length equals 13 residues. V was trimmed by 5 bases and J by 11 bases, leaving 16 bases between them. The germline V gene encodes CDR1 SGHAT and CDR2 FQNNGV. The CDR3 sequence: CASSVRLREKQFF. The DNA of the CDR3 is TGTGCCAGCAGCGTACGGTTAAGGGAAAAGCAGTTCTTC. Drawing the rest from reference TRBV11-2 and TRBJ2-1, the complete variable domain is EAGVAQSPRYKIIEKRQSVAFWCNPISGHATLYWYQQILGQGPKLLIQFQNNGVVDDSQLPKDRFSAERLKGVDSTLKIQPAKLEDSAVYLCASSVRLREKQFFGPGTRLTVL.

This clonotype was counted only a few times. This chain joins TRBV29-1 and TRBJ1-5; D gene ambiguous. Germline V gene data show CDR1 as SQVTM and CDR2 as ANQGSEA. Trimming removed 6 bases at V and 0 bases at J, with 12 bases between. This CDR3 spans 14 amino acids. For the CDR3, the DNA is TGCAGCGTCACAGATACAGATAGCAATCAGCCCCAGCATTTT. Protein sequence: CSVTDTDSNQPQHF.

The table lists this clonotype with a few counts. The CDR3 bases are TGTGCCAGCAGAAAGCAGGGGAGCGGGCAGTACTTC. Translating it yields CASRKQGSGQYF. The V and J genes are TRBV7-2 and TRBJ2-7, with D maybe TRBD1 (6 bases). Trimming left V 6 bases short and J 9 bases short, with 15 bases between. The CDR3 is 12 amino acids. CDR1 is SGHTA and CDR2 is FQGNSA in the germline V gene.

The V and J genes are TRBV29-1 and TRBJ2-5; 10 bases match TRBD1. The germline V gene encodes CDR1 SQVTM and CDR2 ANQGSEA. The CDR3 spans 15 residues. With 4 bases clipped from V and 7 bases from J, the junction kept 12 bases outside the gene matches. In DNA form, the CDR3 reads TGCAGCGTTGGGCGGGACAGGGGCCCAAGGGGGACCCAGTACTTC. Its protein product is CSVGRDRGPRGTQYF.

This clonotype was seen more than once but under ten times. This chain uses TRBV27 with TRBJ2-1; the match to TRBD2 covers 10 bases. CDR3 size: 17 residues. The V and J ends lost 3 bases and 1 base, in that order; junction bases with no gene match: 6. Germline V lookup: CDR1 MNHEY, CDR2 SMNVEV (reference sequence). The CDR3: CASSFWLLAGSYNEQFF. The CDR3 DNA sequence: TGTGCCAGCAGTTTTTGGTTACTAGCGGGGTCCTACAATGAGCAGTTCTTC.

The J gene is TRBJ2-7, the V gene TRBV7-2; 7 bases are shared with TRBD1. This CDR3 is built from 14 residues. V trimming: 3 bases; J trimming: 3 bases; junction bases outside the gene matches: 5. Germline loops: CDR1 SGHTA, CDR2 FQGNSA. CDR3: CASSFRQGNYEQYF. The CDR3 DNA follows: TGTGCCAGCAGCTTTAGACAGGGAAACTACGAGCAGTACTTC.

The V call is TRBV6-2 or TRBV6-3, the J call TRBJ2-3; D is perhaps TRBD2 (6 bases). CDR3 size: 16 residues. CDR1 MNHEY and CDR2 SVGEGT come from the germline V gene. Trimming pared 0 bases from V and 4 bases from J, leaving 14 bases between. The CDR3 protein is CASSYSTGLRADTQYF. DNA of the CDR3: TGTGCCAGCAGTTACTCGACGGGACTGAGGGCAGATACGCAGTATTTT.

The CDR3 region has the DNA TGTGCCAGCAGCCAGTCCCAGGGGCCAAATGAAAAACTGTTTTTT. It codes for CASSQSQGPNEKLFF. The chain is built from TRBV4-2 and TRBJ1-4, with TRBD1 as a possible D gene (6 bases). The CDR3 is 15 residues long. V was trimmed by 3 bases and J by 5 bases, leaving 13 bases between them. Germline assignment: CDR1 LGHNA and CDR2 YNFKEQ.

This chain links TRBV15 with TRBJ2-5; 8 bases are shared with TRBD1. The CDR3 loop spans 16 amino acids. V gave up 3 bases and J gave up 1 base; unmatched junction bases: 7. Per germline, CDR1 LNHNV and CDR2 YYDKDF (reference sequence). The chain's CDR3 is CATSRGAGTGQETQYF. CDR3 nucleotide sequence: TGTGCCACCAGCAGGGGGGCCGGGACAGGCCAAGAGACCCAGTACTTC. The entire variable domain, with the rest obtained from reference TRBV15 and TRBJ2-5, is as follows: DAMVIQNPRYQVTQFGKPVTLSCSQTLNHNVMYWYQQKSSQAPKLLFHYYDKDFNNEADTPDNFQSRRPNTSFCFLDIRSPGLGDTAMYLCATSRGAGTGQETQYFGPGTRLLVL.

This clonotype was observed a single time. A read error may account for a junction end that differs from germline. The chain combines TRBV12-3 or TRBV12-4 with TRBJ1-2; D gene uncertain. There are 11 residues in the CDR3. The CDR3 region is CASTDKFSPYF. For the CDR3, the DNA is TGTGCCAGCACCGATAAGTTCTCCCCTTACTTC.

This clonotype was observed at least ten times. This chain uses TRBV5-1 with TRBJ2-1; weak D call: TRBD2 (5 bases). Looked up from germline, CDR1 is SGHRS and CDR2 is YFSETQ. This CDR3 region has 14 residues. Trimming pared 4 bases from V and 0 bases from J, leaving 8 bases between. In DNA form, the CDR3 reads TGCGCCAGCAGCGGTACTAGCTCCTACAATGAGCAGTTCTTC. It is translated as CASSGTSSYNEQFF.

The chain joins TRBV10-1 to TRBJ1-1; D perhaps matches TRBD1 (5 bases). The CDR3 runs to 14 residues. Germline-derived CDR1 and CDR2 are WNHNN and SYGVQD (reference sequence). Trimming stripped 4 bases from V and 4 bases from J, with 13 bases between. Here the CDR3 DNA reads TGCGCCAGCAGTGTTAGCCAGGGCGGCACTGAAGCTTTCTTT. Its protein product is CASSVSQGGTEAFF.

This clonotype has just a few counts. The chain links TRBV5-1 to TRBJ1-4; TRBD1 agrees at 8 bases. CDR1 and CDR2 from the germline V gene are SGHRS and YFSETQ. The CDR3 loop spans 14 amino acids. Germline trimming cut 7 bases from V and 8 bases from J; bases unmatched to any gene: 10. In DNA, the CDR3 is TGCGCCAGCCGGGAGGGACAGGAGGGAGAAAAACTGTTTTTT. Translated, it gives CASREGQEGEKLFF.

The rearrangement links TRBV20-1 to TRBJ2-3, with D uncertain. Germline V gene sequence: CDR1 DFQATT, CDR2 SNEGSKA (reference sequence). This CDR3 spans 13 amino acids. The V end was cut by 1 base, the J end by 5 bases, with 10 bases between. This CDR3 reads CSARGGGRDTQYF. CDR3 sequence (DNA): TGCAGTGCTAGAGGGGGTGGGCGAGATACGCAGTATTTT.

The rearrangement links TRBV4-3 to TRBJ2-6; D remains ambiguous. Germline lookup yields CDR1 LGHNA and CDR2 YSLEER. Trimming pared 1 base from V and 1 base from J, leaving 14 bases between. The CDR3 loop spans 18 amino acids. CDR3 protein: CASSQVVVSLSGANVLTF. The CDR3 DNA reads as TGCGCCAGCAGCCAAGTGGTGGTCTCCCTTTCTGGGGCCAACGTCCTGACTTTC.

This chain joins TRBV5-6 and TRBJ2-2; 7 bases fit TRBD2. The V segment lost 0 bases and the J segment 4 bases; nucleotides outside the gene matches: 3. The germline V gene encodes CDR1 SGHDT and CDR2 YYEEEE. There are 15 residues in the CDR3. This CDR3 is CASSLGGSVTGELFF. The CDR3 DNA follows: TGTGCCAGCAGCTTGGGCGGGAGTGTCACCGGGGAGCTGTTTTTT. Complete variable domain (other parts from reference TRBV5-6 and TRBJ2-2): DAGVTQSPTHLIKTRGQQVTLRCSPKSGHDTVSWYQQALGQGPQFIFQYYEEEERQRGNFPDRFSGHQFPNYSSELNVNALLLGDSALYLCASSLGGSVTGELFFGEGSRLTVL.